The next 9 T cell receptor beta chains were all read from a single sample in a study of cytomegalovirus exposure and HLA in healthy donors. PCR primers comprised 60 Vbeta and 13 Jbeta primers. Clones were sequenced by immunoSEQ multiplex PCR, and TCRdb holds only the in-frame ones, with some missing. The sample has 170,000 or so clones, 84% seen once. The specimen sequenced was PBMCs. The receptors originated from a man younger than 30 in good health and CMV-seronegative.

V usage is TRBV6-6 and J usage is TRBJ2-3, with a tentative D call TRBD2 (6 bases). CDR1 is MNHNY and CDR2 is SVGAGI in the germline V gene (reference sequence). The CDR3 is 15 residues long. Trimming pared 9 bases from V and 1 base from J, leaving 17 bases between. CDR3 residues: CASTSRLGRTDTQYF. The CDR3 DNA reads TGTGCCAGTACCTCGAGACTAGGCCGCACAGATACGCAGTATTTT.

This chain connects TRBV5-1 to TRBJ2-6; 7 bases are a match to TRBD2. The germline V gene encodes CDR1 SGHRS and CDR2 YFSETQ. This CDR3 is 16 amino acids long. Trimming took 1 base from V and 3 from J; bases not matched to a gene: 4. CDR3 bases: TGCGCCAGCAGCTTGACAGCGGGGATTGGGGCCAACGTCCTGACTTTC. Translation: CASSLTAGIGANVLTF.

The chain links TRBV7-2 to TRBJ2-7; D possibly corresponds to TRBD2 (6 bases). The CDR3 contains 13 residues. Looked up from germline, CDR1 is SGHTA and CDR2 is FQGNSA. V was cut by 6 bases and J by 4 bases, with 13 bases left in between. The CDR3 loop is CASRFLGGYEQYF. For the CDR3, the DNA is TGTGCCAGCAGGTTTCTGGGAGGTTACGAGCAGTACTTC.

CDR3 sequence (DNA): TGCGCCAGCAGGCCCAGGGAGAACACTGAAGCTTTCTTT. This gives the protein CASRPRENTEAFF. The rearrangement uses TRBV5-1 and TRBJ1-1, with D perhaps matching TRBD1 (5 bases). The V gene lost 5 bases and the J gene lost 1 base, with 9 bases spanning the gap. This CDR3 spans 13 amino acids. The V gene's germline CDR1 is SGHRS and CDR2 YFSETQ.

The chain uses TRBV9 and TRBJ2-3; D might be TRBD2 (6 bases). The germline V gene has CDR1 SGDLS and CDR2 YYNGEE. Trimming stripped 3 bases from V and 9 bases from J, with 11 bases between. The CDR3 consists of 12 residues. The CDR3 coding sequence is TGTGCCAGCAGCGATAGCGGCGTAACGCAGTATTTT. Translated, it gives CASSDSGVTQYF.

The chain is built from TRBV5-6 and TRBJ2-1; TRBD2 agrees at 14 bases. The V segment lost 4 bases and the J segment 6 bases; nucleotides outside the gene matches: 6. Looked up from germline, CDR1 is SGHDT and CDR2 is YYEEEE. This CDR3 is built from 16 residues. This CDR3 reads CASSRGLAGEVNEQFF. For the CDR3, the DNA is TGTGCCAGCAGCAGGGGACTAGCGGGAGAAGTCAATGAGCAGTTCTTC.

The chain uses TRBV5-1 and TRBJ2-4, with 9 nucleotides matching TRBD1. The V gene end was trimmed by 0 bases and the J gene end by 6 bases; junction bases not matched to a gene: 4. Germline V lookup: CDR1 SGHRS, CDR2 YFSETQ. There are 15 residues in the CDR3. CDR3 protein: CASSLVPGQGNIQYF. CDR3 sequence (DNA): TGCGCCAGCAGCTTGGTCCCGGGACAGGGAAACATTCAGTACTTC.

The V and J genes are TRBV11-3 and TRBJ1-2; 8 bases match TRBD1. The germline gives CDR1 SGHNT, CDR2 YENEEA. The V gene end was trimmed by 5 bases and the J gene end by 6 bases; junction bases not matched to a gene: 5. The CDR3 runs to 13 residues. CDR3 DNA: TGTGCCAGCAGCGGACGGACAGGGAATGGCTACACCTTC. Protein product: CASSGRTGNGYTF.

V and J are TRBV23-1 and TRBJ2-7, with 10 bases matching TRBD1. TRBV23-1 is recorded as an ORF, its role being uncertain. V gave up 4 bases and J gave up 1 base; unmatched junction bases: 1. The CDR3 length is 14 residues. CDR3 bases: TGCGCCAGCAGTCCGGGACAGGGGTCCTACGAGCAGTACTTC. It specifies CASSPGQGSYEQYF.